These 10 T cell receptor beta chains were sequenced from one sample in a study of cytomegalovirus exposure and HLA in healthy donors. The study ran its PCR with 60 Vbeta and 13 Jbeta primers. The repertoire was sequenced with immunoSEQ multiplex PCR; TCRdb's copy has only in-frame clones and lacks some. The sample has approximately 210,000 clones, roughly 76% seen once. What was sequenced was PBMCs. Every receptor here comes from a woman aged 30 to 39 in good health and CMV-seropositive.

The chain links TRBV12-5 to TRBJ2-7; D is ambiguous. The CDR3 extends over 12 amino acids. The V and J ends lost 1 base and 5 bases respectively, with 6 bases between them. Germline assignment: CDR1 LGHNT and CDR2 FRNRAP. CDR3 sequence: CASGLGADEQYF. Written as DNA, the CDR3 is TGTGCTAGTGGTTTGGGGGCCGACGAGCAGTACTTC.

This clone turned up a few times. This rearrangement joins TRBV7-9 to TRBJ2-7; 7 bases map to TRBD1. The J segment lost 3 bases and the V segment lost 1 base, leaving 6 bases of the junction unmatched. The germline CDR1 and CDR2 sequences are SEHNR and FQNEAQ (reference sequence). There are 15 residues in the CDR3. The CDR3 nucleotides are TGTGCCAGCAGCTTAGTCGCAGGGGGAAGCTACGAGCAGTACTTC. Amino acids: CASSLVAGGSYEQYF.

V and J are TRBV6-1 and TRBJ2-7, with 8 bases matching TRBD2. Germline-derived CDR1 and CDR2 are MNHNS and SASEGT. The CDR3 contains 14 residues. With V trimmed by 0 bases and J by 6 bases, 4 bases remained unmatched. CDR3 amino acids: CASSEASRGGEQYF. In DNA form, the CDR3 reads TGTGCCAGCAGTGAAGCTAGCCGGGGGGGCGAGCAGTACTTC.

The gene calls are TRBV7-8 and TRBJ1-2; 10 bases are a match to TRBD1. Germline loops: CDR1 SGHVS, CDR2 FQNEAQ. V lost 0 bases to trimming and J lost 8 bases; unmatched junction nucleotides: 3. The CDR3 runs to 14 residues. CDR3 nucleotide sequence: TGTGCCAGCAGCTTAGCTTGGGACAGGGGCGGCTACACCTTC. Protein product: CASSLAWDRGGYTF.

The rearrangement links TRBV5-4 to TRBJ1-1, with unresolved D. From germline, CDR1 is SGHNT and CDR2 YYREEE (reference sequence). CDR3 size: 14 residues. Trimming removed 3 bases from V and 5 bases from J, with 14 bases in between. The CDR3 region is CASSWARERTEAFF. The DNA for the CDR3 is TGTGCCAGCAGCTGGGCCCGGGAACGAACTGAAGCTTTCTTT.

The J gene is TRBJ2-7, the V gene TRBV6-1, with D tentatively TRBD2 (6 bases). The CDR3 contains 12 residues. The germline V gene has CDR1 MNHNS and CDR2 SASEGT. V was clipped by 6 bases and J by 7 bases, with 13 bases between them. CDR3 sequence (DNA): TGTGCCAGCAGGTCGGACGGAGGGGAGCAGTACTTC. Its translation: CASRSDGGEQYF.

J is TRBJ1-5 and V is TRBV4-2, with TRBD1 identical over 8 bases. V lost 0 bases to trimming and J lost 6 bases; unmatched junction nucleotides: 1. From germline, CDR1 is LGHNA and CDR2 YNFKEQ. The CDR3 is made up of 14 amino acids. In nucleotides, the CDR3 is TGTGCCAGCAGCCAAGACAGGGGGCTTCAGCCCCAGCATTTT. Protein product: CASSQDRGLQPQHF.

The chain is built from TRBV5-1 and TRBJ1-2; 9 positions match TRBD1. Trimming took 4 bases from V and 2 from J; bases not matched to a gene: 6. Germline CDR1 and CDR2: SGHRS and YFSETQ. CDR3 size: 15 residues. CDR3 protein: CASSTGQGTNYGYTF. In DNA, the CDR3 is TGCGCCAGCAGCACCGGACAGGGGACGAACTATGGCTACACCTTC.

The chain employs TRBV6-1 and TRBJ2-7, with D possibly being TRBD2 (5 bases). V lost 6 bases to trimming and J lost 3 bases, with 15 bases between them. CDR3 length equals 14 residues. Germline V gene sequence: CDR1 MNHNS, CDR2 SASEGT. The chain's CDR3 is CASRSGRTYYEQYF. DNA of the CDR3: TGTGCCAGCAGGTCCGGACGGACTTACTACGAGCAGTACTTC.

This sequence joins TRBV7-6 and TRBJ2-2; 13 bases align to TRBD2. The germline gives CDR1 SGHVS, CDR2 FNYEAQ. The V gene end was trimmed by 7 bases and the J gene end by 3 bases; junction bases not matched to a gene: 5. The CDR3 sequence is 16 residues long. The CDR3 is CASTPGLAGDTGELFF. The CDR3 DNA reads TGTGCCAGCACCCCCGGACTAGCGGGAGACACCGGGGAGCTGTTTTTT.